This entry lists 2 T cell receptor beta chains sequenced from one sample in a study of shared clonotypes between healthy human individuals. Data came from immunoSEQ multiplex PCR; TCRdb stores just in-frame clones and leaves some out. Of about 660,000 clones in the sample, around two thirds were seen once. Sequenced material: memory CD4+ T cells sorted from blood. Subset noted: CD45RA-negative fraction. Receptors were obtained from a young woman in good health.

This chain uses TRBV6-6 with TRBJ1-5; a weak D match, TRBD1 (6 bases). The V gene's germline CDR1 is MNHNY and CDR2 SVGAGI (reference sequence). V lost 5 bases and J 6 bases, leaving 14 bases between the germline ends. The CDR3 is 14 amino acids. CDR3 sequence (DNA): TGTGCCAGCAGTAGGGACAATTCGGTTCAGCCCCAGCATTTT. It specifies CASSRDNSVQPQHF.

The chain uses TRBV28 and TRBJ2-7; the D is unclear. The CDR3 spans 13 residues. Germline V lookup: CDR1 MDHEN, CDR2 SYDVKM. V was pared by 8 bases and J by 2 bases, with 13 bases between. CDR3 in amino acids: CASRSADAYEQYF. The CDR3 nucleotides are TGTGCCAGCCGATCCGCGGATGCCTACGAGCAGTACTTC.